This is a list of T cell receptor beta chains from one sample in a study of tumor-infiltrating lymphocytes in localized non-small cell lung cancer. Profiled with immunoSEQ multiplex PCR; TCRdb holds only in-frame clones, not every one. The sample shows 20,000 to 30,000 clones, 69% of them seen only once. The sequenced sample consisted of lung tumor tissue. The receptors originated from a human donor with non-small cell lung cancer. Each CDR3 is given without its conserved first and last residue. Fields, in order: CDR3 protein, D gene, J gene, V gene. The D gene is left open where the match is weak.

ASSLVVGGEDIQY | NA | TRBJ2-4 | TRBV13
ASSLRGRAYEQY | TRBD2 | TRBJ2-7 | TRBV5-4
ASSSTTRNSYEQY | NA | TRBJ2-7 | TRBV11-2
ASSQDRQINQPQH | NA | TRBJ1-5 | TRBV4-2
ASSVFTSTGELF | NA | TRBJ2-2 | TRBV19
ATSRSPGTEQF | NA | TRBJ2-1 | TRBV15
ASSQDPRTSSPTYNEQF | TRBD2 | TRBJ2-1 | TRBV4-1
ASSSQLLGGGGNIQY | NA | TRBJ2-4 | TRBV7-2
ASSYSKVHNYEQY | NA | TRBJ2-7 | TRBV6-5
ASSLTLGAITNEKLF | NA | TRBJ1-4 | TRBV11-2
ASSRTGLAGGGETQY | TRBD2 | TRBJ2-5 | TRBV7-6
ASSYRDSYNEQF | TRBD1 | TRBJ2-1 | TRBV19
ASSRGGYEQY | NA | TRBJ2-7 | TRBV7-2
ASRRGGSSSYNEQF | TRBD2 | TRBJ2-1 | TRBV27
ASSYQGAQNQPQH | TRBD1 | TRBJ1-5 | TRBV6-5
ASTGQAIGELF | TRBD1 | TRBJ2-2 | TRBV2
ASSLSRVGRTEAF | NA | TRBJ1-1 | TRBV27
ASSLGTGSSGNTIY | NA | TRBJ1-3 | TRBV7-6
ASASPRGTQY | NA | TRBJ2-5 | TRBV27
ASSLSTQAGTHYGYT | NA | TRBJ1-2 | TRBV27
ASSLSLAGADTQY | TRBD2 | TRBJ2-3 | TRBV5-1
ASSDDEGGEQY | NA | TRBJ2-7 | TRBV5-6
ASSLVVSPYEQY | NA | TRBJ2-7 | TRBV5-1
ASSATGGGGANVLT | TRBD1 | TRBJ2-6 | TRBV6-4
ASSLPPGTSGAFSYNEQF | TRBD2 | TRBJ2-1 | TRBV5-1
ASNPKGYSNQPQH | NA | TRBJ1-5 | TRBV28
ASSEGLPYNEQF | NA | TRBJ2-1 | TRBV6-4
ASSHSRHTDTQY | NA | TRBJ2-3 | TRBV14
ASSPPPRLGRGYT | NA | TRBJ1-2 | TRBV19
ASSETGVTGYT | TRBD1 | TRBJ1-2 | TRBV7-9
ASSQVLAVAPYEQY | TRBD2 | NA | TRBV4-3
ASKSGPGTQY | NA | TRBJ2-5 | TRBV28
ASSLAIPSLYEQY | NA | TRBJ2-7 | TRBV18
ASSRKNRGLGETQY | TRBD1 | TRBJ2-5 | TRBV14
ASSQEFAQGFPLH | NA | TRBJ1-6 | TRBV4-1
ASSEDLAGGYEQY | TRBD2 | TRBJ2-7 | TRBV2